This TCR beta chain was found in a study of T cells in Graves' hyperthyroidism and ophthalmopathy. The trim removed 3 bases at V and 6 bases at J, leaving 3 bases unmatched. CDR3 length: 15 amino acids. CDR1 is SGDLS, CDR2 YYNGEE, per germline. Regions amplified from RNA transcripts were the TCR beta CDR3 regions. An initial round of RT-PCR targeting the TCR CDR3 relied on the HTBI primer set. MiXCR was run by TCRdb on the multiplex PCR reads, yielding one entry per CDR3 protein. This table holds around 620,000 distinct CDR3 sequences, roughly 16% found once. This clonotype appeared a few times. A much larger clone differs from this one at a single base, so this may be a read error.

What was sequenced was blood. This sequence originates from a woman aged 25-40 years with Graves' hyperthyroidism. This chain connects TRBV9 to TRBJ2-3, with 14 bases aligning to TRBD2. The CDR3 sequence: CASSDGTSGSDTQYF. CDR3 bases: TGTGCCAGCAGCGACGGGACTAGCGGGAGCGATACGCAGTATTTT.